The rows below give T cell receptor beta chains drawn from one sample of a study of spatial heterogeneity in lung cancer. TCRdb re-derived calls from the 5' RACE reads in MiXCR, one entry per CDR3 protein. There are 20,000 to 30,000 distinct CDR3 sequences in the sample; about 4.4% occur only once, and 4% to 6.5% lies in the top ten. Sequences were derived from PBMCs, sampled at surgery. The receptors derive from a male donor with early-stage non-small cell lung cancer. Both conserved end residues are part of each CDR3. The D gene is left open where the match is weak. Not all rows give a size; the values are once, few, many and, for expanded clones, a class.

CDR3: CATFPGGTLADTQYF
DNA: TGTGCCACCTTCCCAGGGGGAACGCTCGCAGATACGCAGTATTTT
size: many
J: TRBJ2-3
D: TRBD1
V: TRBV28

CDR3: CASRPGQANYGYTF
DNA: TGTGCCAGCAGGCCAGGCCAAGCTAACTATGGCTACACCTTC
size: many
J: TRBJ1-2
D: .
V: TRBV6-5

CDR3: CASSQDLGREAGASSYEQYF
DNA: TGTGCCAGCAGCCAAGATCTCGGCCGGGAAGCGGGGGCCAGCTCCTACGAGCAGTACTTC
size: many
J: TRBJ2-7
D: .
V: TRBV3-2

CDR3: CASSAGQGRAGELFF
DNA: TGTGCCAGCAGTGCGGGCCAGGGGAGGGCCGGGGAGCTGTTTTTT
size: many
J: TRBJ2-2
D: .
V: TRBV28

CDR3: CASSWDKNYEQYF
DNA: TGTGCCAGCAGTTGGGACAAGAACTACGAGCAGTACTTC
size: many
J: TRBJ2-7
D: .
V: TRBV27

CDR3: CASSLARGGGGQETQYF
DNA: TGTGCCAGCAGCTTAGCGCGGGGCGGGGGAGGACAAGAGACCCAGTACTTC
size: many
J: TRBJ2-5
D: TRBD2
V: TRBV7-2

CDR3: CSAVTSGALPSYEQYF
DNA: TGCAGTGCTGTGACTAGCGGGGCTCTTCCCTCCTACGAGCAGTACTTC
size: many
J: TRBJ2-7
D: TRBD2
V: TRBV20-1

CDR3: CSARPRGREKLFF
DNA: TGCAGTGCGCGCCCCAGGGGGCGAGAAAAACTGTTTTTT
size: many
J: TRBJ1-4
D: TRBD1
V: TRBV20-1

CDR3: CASSFRTTNTGELFF
DNA: TGTGCCAGCAGTTTCCGAACTACGAACACCGGGGAGCTGTTTTTT
size: many
J: TRBJ2-2
D: .
V: TRBV28

CDR3: CASSVGYHTDTQYF
DNA: TGTGCCAGCAGCGTTGGATACCACACAGATACGCAGTATTTT
size: once
J: TRBJ2-3
D: .
V: TRBV9

CDR3: CASSEGTGFTGELFF
DNA: TGTGCCAGCAGTGAAGGGACAGGGTTCACCGGGGAGCTGTTTTTT
size: .
J: TRBJ2-2
D: TRBD1
V: TRBV6-1

CDR3: CASSLVGGETQYF
DNA: TGTGCCAGCAGCTTAGTGGGGGGAGAGACCCAGTACTTC
size: many
J: TRBJ2-5
D: .
V: TRBV7-8

CDR3: CASSHPREPQHF
DNA: TGTGCCAGCAGCCACCCAAGGGAGCCCCAGCATTTT
size: many
J: TRBJ1-5
D: .
V: TRBV6-1

CDR3: CSVQVGRASDEQFF
DNA: TGCAGCGTCCAGGTTGGGAGGGCCTCGGATGAGCAGTTCTTC
size: medium-sized
J: TRBJ2-1
D: TRBD2
V: TRBV29-1

CDR3: CASSPGTEKRETQYF
DNA: TGTGCCAGCTCACCCGGGACAGAGAAAAGGGAGACCCAGTACTTC
size: many
J: TRBJ2-5
D: TRBD1
V: TRBV18

CDR3: CASSLQEGRQETQYF
DNA: TGCGCCAGCAGCTTGCAGGAGGGTCGGCAAGAGACCCAGTACTTC
size: many
J: TRBJ2-5
D: .
V: TRBV5-1

CDR3: CAITLDPKRWTDTQYF
DNA: TGTGCCATCACCCTGGACCCAAAAAGGTGGACAGATACGCAGTATTTT
size: medium-sized
J: TRBJ2-3
D: .
V: TRBV10-3

CDR3: CASSQGGTGGDGYTF
DNA: TGCGCCAGCAGCCAAGGGGGGACAGGGGGCGATGGCTACACCTTC
size: .
J: TRBJ1-2
D: TRBD1
V: TRBV4-3

CDR3: CASSLGTRGTTDTQYF
DNA: TGTGCCAGCAGCTTAGGTACGCGGGGAACCACAGATACGCAGTATTTT
size: many
J: TRBJ2-3
D: .
V: TRBV7-8

CDR3: CASSPVVGREGFQYF
DNA: TGTGCCAGCAGCCCGGTTGTGGGCAGGGAAGGTTTCCAGTACTTC
size: many
J: TRBJ2-5
D: .
V: TRBV7-2

CDR3: CASGGYSNQPQHF
DNA: TGTGCCAGCGGGGGTTATAGCAATCAGCCCCAGCATTTT
size: many
J: TRBJ1-5
D: .
V: TRBV6-1

CDR3: CATYANNEQFF
DNA: TGTGCCACCTATGCAAACAATGAGCAGTTCTTC
size: medium-sized
J: TRBJ2-1
D: .
V: TRBV6-2/TRBV6-3

CDR3: CASREPGRASYGYTF
DNA: TGTGCCAGCAGGGAACCGGGCCGTGCGAGCTATGGCTACACCTTC
size: many
J: TRBJ1-2
D: .
V: TRBV6-1

CDR3: CASSFFAGVGDEQYF
DNA: TGCGCCAGCAGCTTTTTTGCGGGAGTGGGCGACGAGCAGTACTTC
size: many
J: TRBJ2-7
D: TRBD2
V: TRBV5-1

CDR3: CASSLGLVFPDTQYF
DNA: TGTGCCAGCAGCTTGGGTTTAGTTTTCCCAGATACGCAGTATTTT
size: many
J: TRBJ2-3
D: .
V: TRBV5-5

CDR3: CASSPGQGIGETQYF
DNA: TGTGCCAGCAGCCCCGGACAGGGCATAGGGGAGACCCAGTACTTC
size: many
J: TRBJ2-5
D: TRBD1
V: TRBV7-9

CDR3: CSVGWLDADTQYF
DNA: TGCAGCGTTGGATGGCTAGATGCAGATACGCAGTATTTT
size: medium-sized
J: TRBJ2-3
D: .
V: TRBV29-1

CDR3: CASSPSRADTQYF
DNA: TGTGCCAGCAGCCCCAGCAGGGCAGATACGCAGTATTTT
size: few
J: TRBJ2-3
D: .
V: TRBV7-2

CDR3: CAMQGAYEQYF
DNA: TGTGCCATGCAGGGGGCTTACGAGCAGTACTTC
size: many
J: TRBJ2-7
D: TRBD1
V: TRBV6-5

CDR3: CASSPRVAGEGEQFF
DNA: TGTGCCAGCAGCCCCCGGGTAGCGGGAGAAGGTGAGCAGTTCTTC
size: many
J: TRBJ2-1
D: TRBD2
V: TRBV7-3

CDR3: CASSKNTGTGAEAFF
DNA: TGTGCCAGCAGTAAAAATACCGGGACAGGGGCCGAAGCTTTCTTT
size: many
J: TRBJ1-1
D: TRBD1
V: TRBV28

CDR3: CASSPDRGGNYGYTF
DNA: TGTGCCAGCTCACCGGACAGGGGTGGTAACTATGGCTACACCTTC
size: many
J: TRBJ1-2
D: TRBD1
V: TRBV18

CDR3: CASSLRWTGGETQYF
DNA: TGTGCCAGCAGCTTAAGGTGGACAGGGGGCGAGACCCAGTACTTC
size: many
J: TRBJ2-5
D: TRBD1
V: TRBV7-6

CDR3: CSVERGLGRSYEQYF
DNA: TGCAGCGTTGAACGGGGGCTTGGTCGCTCCTACGAGCAGTACTTC
size: medium-sized
J: TRBJ2-7
D: .
V: TRBV29-1

CDR3: CASSSQGPGNSPLHF
DNA: TGTGCCAGCAGTTCACAGGGCCCGGGGAATTCACCCCTCCACTTT
size: many
J: TRBJ1-6
D: .
V: TRBV12-3/TRBV12-4

CDR3: CASSLSTGRETQYF
DNA: TGTGCCAGCAGTTTATCGACAGGGAGGGAGACCCAGTACTTC
size: many
J: TRBJ2-5
D: .
V: TRBV27

CDR3: CASSRTTSSNQPQHF
DNA: TGTGCCAGCAGCCGAACAACGTCAAGCAATCAGCCCCAGCATTTT
size: many
J: TRBJ1-5
D: .
V: TRBV4-2

CDR3: CASSFGVDTEAFF
DNA: TGTGCCAGCAGTTTTGGGGTTGACACTGAAGCTTTCTTT
size: .
J: TRBJ1-1
D: .
V: TRBV12-3/TRBV12-4

CDR3: CASRRQGRTGANVLTF
DNA: TGTGCCAGCAGGCGACAGGGGCGGACTGGGGCCAACGTCCTGACTTTC
size: many
J: TRBJ2-6
D: TRBD1
V: TRBV6-1

CDR3: CASSLASLGVGSYNEQFF
DNA: TGTGCCAGCAGCTTAGCTTCCTTGGGAGTGGGATCCTACAATGAGCAGTTCTTC
size: many
J: TRBJ2-1
D: .
V: TRBV7-8

CDR3: CASSEPPDYTPHNEQFF
DNA: TGTGCCAGCAGTGAACCCCCTGACTACACCCCCCACAATGAGCAGTTCTTC
size: many
J: TRBJ2-1
D: .
V: TRBV12-3/TRBV12-4

CDR3: CASSPPGTAGTGELFF
DNA: TGTGCCAGCTCACCCCCCGGGACCGCCGGCACCGGGGAGCTGTTTTTT
size: .
J: TRBJ2-2
D: .
V: TRBV18

CDR3: CSVEAKSYGYTF
DNA: TGCAGCGTTGAAGCTAAATCCTATGGCTACACCTTC
size: many
J: TRBJ1-2
D: .
V: TRBV29-1

CDR3: CASSPGQVSNQPQHF
DNA: TGTGCCAGCAGTCCCGGACAGGTTAGCAATCAGCCCCAGCATTTT
size: many
J: TRBJ1-5
D: TRBD1
V: TRBV12-3/TRBV12-4

CDR3: CASSPTHTNTEAFF
DNA: TGTGCCAGCAGCCCTACTCATACGAACACTGAAGCTTTCTTT
size: many
J: TRBJ1-1
D: .
V: TRBV6-2/TRBV6-3

CDR3: CSVGSGPTQFF
DNA: TGCAGCGTTGGCTCCGGACCTACCCAGTTCTTC
size: many
J: TRBJ2-1
D: .
V: TRBV29-1

CDR3: CASSATSGGDTQYF
DNA: TGTGCCAGCAGTGCCACTAGCGGCGGGGATACGCAGTATTTT
size: many
J: TRBJ2-3
D: TRBD2
V: TRBV6-4

CDR3: CASSVQGGSNQPQHF
DNA: TGTGCCAGCAGTGTACAGGGTGGGAGCAATCAGCCCCAGCATTTT
size: many
J: TRBJ1-5
D: .
V: TRBV6-6

CDR3: CASRPAGSGGLNEQYF
DNA: TGTGCCAGCAGGCCCGCCGGCAGCGGGGGATTGAACGAGCAGTACTTC
size: many
J: TRBJ2-7
D: TRBD2
V: TRBV12-3/TRBV12-4

CDR3: CASQSGGIYSPLHF
DNA: TGTGCCAGCCAATCGGGGGGGATCTATTCACCCCTCCACTTT
size: many
J: TRBJ1-6
D: .
V: TRBV7-9

CDR3: CASSYTVGEYTEAFF
DNA: TGTGCCAGCAGCTATACAGTGGGGGAATACACTGAAGCTTTCTTT
size: many
J: TRBJ1-1
D: .
V: TRBV7-8

CDR3: CASRAKRLNTDTQYF
DNA: TGTGCCAGCAGGGCGAAGAGACTAAACACAGATACGCAGTATTTT
size: many
J: TRBJ2-3
D: .
V: TRBV11-2

CDR3: CASSSWTGATEAFF
DNA: TGTGCCAGCAGTTCCTGGACAGGGGCCACTGAAGCTTTCTTT
size: many
J: TRBJ1-1
D: TRBD1
V: TRBV27

CDR3: CSARPWTSDAPLTGTQYF
DNA: TGCAGTGCTAGACCCTGGACTAGCGACGCACCCTTGACAGGGACCCAGTACTTC
size: many
J: TRBJ2-5
D: TRBD2
V: TRBV20-1